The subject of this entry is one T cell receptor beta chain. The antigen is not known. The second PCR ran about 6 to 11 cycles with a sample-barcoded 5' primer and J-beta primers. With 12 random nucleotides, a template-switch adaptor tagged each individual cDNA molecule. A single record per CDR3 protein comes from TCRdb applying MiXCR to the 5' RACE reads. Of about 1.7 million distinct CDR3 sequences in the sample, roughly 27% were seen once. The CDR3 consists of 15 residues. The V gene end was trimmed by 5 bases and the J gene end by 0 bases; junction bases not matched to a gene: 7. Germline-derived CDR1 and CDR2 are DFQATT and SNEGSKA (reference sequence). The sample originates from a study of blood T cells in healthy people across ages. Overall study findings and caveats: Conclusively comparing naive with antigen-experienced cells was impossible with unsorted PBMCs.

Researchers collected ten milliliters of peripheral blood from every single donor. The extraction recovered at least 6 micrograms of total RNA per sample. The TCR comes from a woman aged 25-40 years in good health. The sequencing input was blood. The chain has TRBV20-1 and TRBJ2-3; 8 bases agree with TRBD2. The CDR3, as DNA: TGCAGTGCTTCTACTAGCGGAACTAGCACAGATACGCAGTATTTT. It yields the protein CSASTSGTSTDTQYF.